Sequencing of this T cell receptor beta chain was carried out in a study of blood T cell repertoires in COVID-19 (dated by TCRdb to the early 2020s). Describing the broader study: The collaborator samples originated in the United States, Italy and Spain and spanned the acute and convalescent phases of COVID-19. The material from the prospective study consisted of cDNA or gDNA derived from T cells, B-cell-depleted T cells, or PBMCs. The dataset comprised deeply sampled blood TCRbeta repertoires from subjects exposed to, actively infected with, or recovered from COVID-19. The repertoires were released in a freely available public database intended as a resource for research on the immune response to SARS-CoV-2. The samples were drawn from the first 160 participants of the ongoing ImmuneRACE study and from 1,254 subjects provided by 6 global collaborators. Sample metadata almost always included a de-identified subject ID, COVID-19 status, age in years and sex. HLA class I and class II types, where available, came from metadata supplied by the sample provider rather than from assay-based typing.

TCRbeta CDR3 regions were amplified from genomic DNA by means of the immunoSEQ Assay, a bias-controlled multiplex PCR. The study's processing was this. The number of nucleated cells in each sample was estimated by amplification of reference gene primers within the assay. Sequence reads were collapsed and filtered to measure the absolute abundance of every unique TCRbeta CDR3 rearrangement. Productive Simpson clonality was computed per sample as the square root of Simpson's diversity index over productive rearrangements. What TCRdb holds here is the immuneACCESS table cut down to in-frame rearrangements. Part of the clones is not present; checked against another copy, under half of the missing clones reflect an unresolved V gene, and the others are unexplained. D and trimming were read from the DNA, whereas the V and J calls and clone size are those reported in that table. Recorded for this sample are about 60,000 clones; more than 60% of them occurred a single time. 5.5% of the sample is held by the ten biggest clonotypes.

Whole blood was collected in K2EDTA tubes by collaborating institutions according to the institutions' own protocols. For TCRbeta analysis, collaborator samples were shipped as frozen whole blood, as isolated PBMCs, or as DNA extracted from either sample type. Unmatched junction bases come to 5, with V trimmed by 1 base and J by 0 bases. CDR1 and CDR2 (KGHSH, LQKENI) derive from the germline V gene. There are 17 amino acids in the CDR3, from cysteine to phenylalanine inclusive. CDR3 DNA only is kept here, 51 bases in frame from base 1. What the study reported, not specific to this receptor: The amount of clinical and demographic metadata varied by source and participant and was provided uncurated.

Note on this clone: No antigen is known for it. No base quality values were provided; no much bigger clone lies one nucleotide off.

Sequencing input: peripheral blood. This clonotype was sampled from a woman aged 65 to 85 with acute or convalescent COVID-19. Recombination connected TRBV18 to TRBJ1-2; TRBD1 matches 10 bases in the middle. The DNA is TGTGCCAGCTCACCACGACAGGGGGCGAAGTCTAACTATGGCTACACCTTC. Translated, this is CASSPRQGAKSNYGYTF.